This TCR beta chain was sequenced in a study of T cell repertoires in cytomegalovirus infection. Study at large: The public TCR beta signatures pointed to both CMV infection and matching HLA type. Study-level points and caveats: Clonotype analysis showed dominance of the ex vivo response by HLA-C-restricted CMV-specific TCR beta clonotypes. The cumulative frequency of public TCR beta families identified carriers of CMV plus the relevant HLA.

Deletions cut 3 bases from V and 0 bases from J, with 11 bases between. The CDR3 length is 15 residues. Germline V lookup: CDR1 MNHGY, CDR2 SAAAGT. TCRdb reanalysed the reads using MiXCR and keeps one entry per CDR3 protein. The sample lists some 450,000 distinct CDR3 sequences, roughly 30% occurring once. In regard to this clonotype: Its specificity is not known.

The sequenced material came from PBMCs. This chain links TRBV6-8 with TRBJ1-2; D remains unclear. This TCR was sampled from a human donor in good health (CMV status not recorded). Some clones in this sample may be carry-over from other donors' samples. The CDR3 here is CASSYIGTANYGYTF. The CDR3 nucleotides are TGTGCCAGCAGTTATATCGGCACAGCTAACTATGGCTACACCTTC.